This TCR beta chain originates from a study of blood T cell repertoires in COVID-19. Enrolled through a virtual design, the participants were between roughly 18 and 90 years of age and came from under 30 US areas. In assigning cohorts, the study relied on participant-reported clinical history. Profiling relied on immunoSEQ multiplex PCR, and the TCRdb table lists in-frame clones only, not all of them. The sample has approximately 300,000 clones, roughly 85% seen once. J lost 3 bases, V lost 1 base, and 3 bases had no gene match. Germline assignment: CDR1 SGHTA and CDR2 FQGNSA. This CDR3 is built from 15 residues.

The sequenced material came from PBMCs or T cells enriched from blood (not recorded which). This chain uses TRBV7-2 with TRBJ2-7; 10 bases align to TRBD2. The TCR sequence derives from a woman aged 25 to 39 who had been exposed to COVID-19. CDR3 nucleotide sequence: TGTGCCAGCAGCTTAGTTGCTAGCGGGAGCTACGAGCAGTACTTC. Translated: CASSLVASGSYEQYF.